One TCR beta chain is described in this entry. The data were obtained in a study of T cell changes during pregnancy in multiple sclerosis. Data came from immunoSEQ multiplex PCR; TCRdb stores just in-frame clones and leaves some out. Counted here are some 77,000 clones, approximately 94% occurring once; the ten biggest clones make up approximately 2.1%. In germline, CDR1 is SQVTM, CDR2 ANQGSEA. This CDR3 region has 12 residues. V was shortened by 7 bases and J by 5 bases, with 14 bases between the two germline ends. This receptor was obtained from a female donor in good health, enrolled as a control in a pregnancy study. Source: peripheral blood, taken in the second trimester of pregnancy. This chain connects TRBV29-1 to TRBJ1-2, with D uncertain. The CDR3 bases are TGCAGCGCGATCATCCCAGAATATGGCTACACCTTC. Protein sequence: CSAIIPEYGYTF.